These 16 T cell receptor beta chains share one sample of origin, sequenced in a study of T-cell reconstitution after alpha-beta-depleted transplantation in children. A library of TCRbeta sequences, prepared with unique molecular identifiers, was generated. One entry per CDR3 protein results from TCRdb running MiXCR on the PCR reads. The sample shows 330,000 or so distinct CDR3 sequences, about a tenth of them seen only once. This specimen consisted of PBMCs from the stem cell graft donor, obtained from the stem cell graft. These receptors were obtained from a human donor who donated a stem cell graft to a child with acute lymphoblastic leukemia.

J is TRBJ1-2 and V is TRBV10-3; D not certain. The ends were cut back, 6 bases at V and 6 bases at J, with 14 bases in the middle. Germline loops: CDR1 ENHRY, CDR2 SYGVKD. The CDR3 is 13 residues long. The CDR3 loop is CAISEGRGDGYTF. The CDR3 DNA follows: TGTGCCATCAGCGAAGGGAGAGGCGATGGCTACACCTTC.

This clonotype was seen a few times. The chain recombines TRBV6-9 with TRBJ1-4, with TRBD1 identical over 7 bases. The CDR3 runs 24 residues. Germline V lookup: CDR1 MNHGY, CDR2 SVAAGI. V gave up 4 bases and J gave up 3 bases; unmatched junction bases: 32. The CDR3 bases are TGTGCCAGCAGTTTTTATCCGCGGCCCCGGACTACAGGGGAGCGTCTCGGGTCTAATGAAAAACTGTTTTTT. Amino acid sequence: CASSFYPRPRTTGERLGSNEKLFF.

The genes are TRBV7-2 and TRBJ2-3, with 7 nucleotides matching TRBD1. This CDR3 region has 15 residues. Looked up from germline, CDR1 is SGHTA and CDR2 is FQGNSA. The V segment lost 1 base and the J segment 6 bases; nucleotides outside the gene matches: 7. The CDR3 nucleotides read TGTGCCAGCAGCTTAGAGGGGGCAGGTCGGGATACGCAGTATTTT. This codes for CASSLEGAGRDTQYF.

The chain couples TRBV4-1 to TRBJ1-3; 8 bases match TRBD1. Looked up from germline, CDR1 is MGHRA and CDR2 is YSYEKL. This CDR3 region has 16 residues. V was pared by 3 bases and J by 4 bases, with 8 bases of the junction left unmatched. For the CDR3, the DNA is TGCGCCAGCAGCCAGAGTCCCAGGGGGCCAGGAAACACCATATATTTT. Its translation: CASSQSPRGPGNTIYF.

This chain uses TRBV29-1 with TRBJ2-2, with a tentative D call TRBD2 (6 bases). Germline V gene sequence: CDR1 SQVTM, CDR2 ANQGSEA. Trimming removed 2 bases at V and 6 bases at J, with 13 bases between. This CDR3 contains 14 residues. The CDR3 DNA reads TGCAGCGTTGAATTCGGGAGTAGGGCCGGGGAGCTGTTTTTT. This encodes CSVEFGSRAGELFF.

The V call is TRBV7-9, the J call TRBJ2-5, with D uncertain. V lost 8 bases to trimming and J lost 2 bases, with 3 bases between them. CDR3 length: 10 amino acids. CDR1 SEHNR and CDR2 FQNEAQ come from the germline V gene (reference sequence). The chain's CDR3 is CASAQETQYF. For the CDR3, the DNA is TGTGCCAGCGCTCAAGAGACCCAGTACTTC.

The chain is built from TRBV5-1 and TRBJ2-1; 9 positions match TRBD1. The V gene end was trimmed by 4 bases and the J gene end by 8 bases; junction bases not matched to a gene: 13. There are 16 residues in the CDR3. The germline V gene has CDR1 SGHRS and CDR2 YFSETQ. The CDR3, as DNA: TGCGCCAGCAGCCCGAACAGGGGGCCTCTTAACGATGAGCAGTTCTTC. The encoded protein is CASSPNRGPLNDEQFF.

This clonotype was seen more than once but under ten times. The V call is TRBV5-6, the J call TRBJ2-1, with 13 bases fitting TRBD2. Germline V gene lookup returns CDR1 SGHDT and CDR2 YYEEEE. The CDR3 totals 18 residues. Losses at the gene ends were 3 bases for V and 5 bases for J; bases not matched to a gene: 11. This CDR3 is CASSWGTSGEHLNNEQFF. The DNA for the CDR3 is TGTGCCAGCAGCTGGGGGACTAGCGGGGAGCATTTAAACAATGAGCAGTTCTTC. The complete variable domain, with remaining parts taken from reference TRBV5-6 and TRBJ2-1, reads DAGVTQSPTHLIKTRGQQVTLRCSPKSGHDTVSWYQQALGQGPQFIFQYYEEEERQRGNFPDRFSGHQFPNYSSELNVNALLLGDSALYLCASSWGTSGEHLNNEQFFGPGTRLTVL.

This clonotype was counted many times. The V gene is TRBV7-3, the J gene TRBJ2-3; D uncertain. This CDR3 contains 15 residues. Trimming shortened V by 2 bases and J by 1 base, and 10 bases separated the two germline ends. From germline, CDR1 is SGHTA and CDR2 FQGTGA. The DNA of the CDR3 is TGTGCCAGCAGCTTAGGTCTGATACGCACAGATACGCAGTATTTT. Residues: CASSLGLIRTDTQYF.

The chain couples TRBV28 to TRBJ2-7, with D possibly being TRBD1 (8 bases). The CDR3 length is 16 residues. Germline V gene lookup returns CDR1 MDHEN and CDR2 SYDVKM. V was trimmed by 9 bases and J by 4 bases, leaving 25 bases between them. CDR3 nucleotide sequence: TGTGCCAGGGGGGGGACAGGACCCCAACTAGGGTACGAGCAGTACTTC. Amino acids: CARGGTGPQLGYEQYF.

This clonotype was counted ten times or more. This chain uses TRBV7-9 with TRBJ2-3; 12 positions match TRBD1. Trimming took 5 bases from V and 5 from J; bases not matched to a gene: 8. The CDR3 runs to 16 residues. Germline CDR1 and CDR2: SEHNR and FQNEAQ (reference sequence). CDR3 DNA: TGTGCCAGCAGCCCCCGGGACAGGGGGCCTGGAGATACGCAGTATTTT. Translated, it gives CASSPRDRGPGDTQYF.

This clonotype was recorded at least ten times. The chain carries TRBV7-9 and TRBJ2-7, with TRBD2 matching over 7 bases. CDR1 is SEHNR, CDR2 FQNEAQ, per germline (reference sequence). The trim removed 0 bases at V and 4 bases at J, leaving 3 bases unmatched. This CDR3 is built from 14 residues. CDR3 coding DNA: TGTGCCAGCAGCTTAGCGACTAGCCCGTACGAGCAGTACTTC. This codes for CASSLATSPYEQYF. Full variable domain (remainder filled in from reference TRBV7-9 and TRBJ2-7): DTGVSQNPRHKITKRGQNVTFRCDPISEHNRLYWYRQTLGQGPEFLTYFQNEAQLEKSRLLSDRFSAERPKGSFSTLEIQRTEQGDSAMYLCASSLATSPYEQYFGPGTRLTVT.

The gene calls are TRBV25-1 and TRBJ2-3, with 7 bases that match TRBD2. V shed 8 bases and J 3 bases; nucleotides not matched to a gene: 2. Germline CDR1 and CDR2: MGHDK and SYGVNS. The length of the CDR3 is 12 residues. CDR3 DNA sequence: TGTGCCAGCGGGGAGGGAACAGATACGCAGTATTTT. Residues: CASGEGTDTQYF.

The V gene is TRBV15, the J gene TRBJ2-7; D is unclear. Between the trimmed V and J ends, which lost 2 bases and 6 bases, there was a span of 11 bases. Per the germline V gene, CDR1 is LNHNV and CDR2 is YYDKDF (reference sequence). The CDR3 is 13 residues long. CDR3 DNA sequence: TGTGCCACCAGCAGACACGGAGCTGGCGAGCAGTACTTC. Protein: CATSRHGAGEQYF.

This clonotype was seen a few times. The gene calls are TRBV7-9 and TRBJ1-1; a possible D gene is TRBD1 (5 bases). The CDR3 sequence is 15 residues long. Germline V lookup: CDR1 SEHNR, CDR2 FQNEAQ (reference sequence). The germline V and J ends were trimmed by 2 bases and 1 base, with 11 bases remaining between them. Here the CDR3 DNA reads TGTGCCAGCAGCTTACATATGGGGGGGAACACTGAAGCTTTCTTT. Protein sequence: CASSLHMGGNTEAFF.

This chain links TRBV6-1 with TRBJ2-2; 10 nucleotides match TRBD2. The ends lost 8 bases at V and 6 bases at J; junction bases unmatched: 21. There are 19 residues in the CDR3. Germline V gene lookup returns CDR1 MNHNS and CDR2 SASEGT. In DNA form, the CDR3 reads TGTGCCAGCTGCAACATGAAAACTAGCGGGATCAGTGGGGCCGGGGAGCTGTTTTTT. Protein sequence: CASCNMKTSGISGAGELFF.